This entry lists 24 T cell receptor beta chains sequenced from one sample in a study of cytomegalovirus exposure and HLA in healthy donors. With 60 Vbeta and 13 Jbeta primers, the PCR was carried out. The table came from immunoSEQ multiplex PCR; TCRdb's copy has only in-frame clones and leaves some out. This sample has roughly 290,000 clones, with about 80% found just once. The sequenced sample was PBMCs. The receptors come from a girl aged 2 to 9 in good health and CMV-seronegative.

The rearrangement links TRBV10-2 to TRBJ1-2; TRBD1 matches at 9 bases. In germline, CDR1 is WSHSY, CDR2 SAAADI. This CDR3 has 14 residues. With V trimmed by 7 bases and J by 1 base, 4 bases remained unmatched. DNA of the CDR3: TGCGCCAGCATCCCGGGACAGGGTAACTATGGCTACACCTTC. This codes for CASIPGQGNYGYTF.

The V and J genes are TRBV4-1 and TRBJ1-2; 9 positions agree with TRBD1. Germline CDR1 and CDR2: MGHRA and YSYEKL. The CDR3 runs to 15 residues. With V trimmed by 5 bases and J by 1 base, 5 bases remained unmatched. CDR3 sequence reads: CASSVSTGGNYGYTF. For the CDR3, the DNA is TGCGCCAGCAGCGTTTCGACAGGGGGTAACTATGGCTACACCTTC.

V gene TRBV7-2 combines with J gene TRBJ1-5, with TRBD1 identical over 9 bases. V lost 5 bases and J lost 6; bases outside the gene matches: 8. CDR1 and CDR2 from the germline V gene are SGHTA and FQGNSA. This CDR3 is built from 15 residues. CDR3 bases: TGTGCCAGCAGCACCGGACAGGGGTTGGGTCAGCCCCAGCATTTT. It yields the protein CASSTGQGLGQPQHF.

The V gene is TRBV4-1, the J gene TRBJ1-4; D gene uncertain. CDR1 and CDR2 (germline): MGHRA, YSYEKL. CDR3 length equals 16 residues. Trimming removed 0 bases at V and 7 bases at J, with 15 bases between. CDR3 region: CASSQDLTREGEKLFF. As DNA, the CDR3 is TGCGCCAGCAGCCAAGATCTTACGAGGGAGGGTGAAAAACTGTTTTTT.

The CDR3 protein is CASSESMSRENEQFF. The CDR3 nucleotides are TGCGCCAGCAGTGAGTCGATGTCGCGGGAGAATGAGCAGTTCTTC. The chain couples TRBV10-1 to TRBJ2-1, with 7 nucleotides matching TRBD2. There are 15 residues in the CDR3. CDR1 and CDR2 from the germline V gene are WNHNN and SYGVQD (reference sequence). V shed 0 bases, J shed 7 bases, and the junction held 6 bases outside the gene matches.

The chain combines TRBV9 with TRBJ1-4; 7 nucleotides agree with TRBD1. The CDR3 is 16 amino acids. After removal of 3 bases from V and 5 bases from J, the junction contained 10 bases not matched to a gene. The V gene's germline CDR1 is SGDLS and CDR2 YYNGEE. CDR3 coding DNA: TGTGCCAGCAGCGCTCAACCGGGACAGCGAAATGAAAAACTGTTTTTT. Encoded protein: CASSAQPGQRNEKLFF. Based on the CDR3 plus reference TRBV9 and TRBJ1-4, the full variable domain is DSGVTQTPKHLITATGQRVTLRCSPRSGDLSVYWYQQSLDQGLQFLIQYYNGEERAKGNILERFSAQQFPDLHSELNLSSLELGDSALYFCASSAQPGQRNEKLFFGSGTQLSVL.

The chain couples TRBV18 to TRBJ2-7; 12 nucleotides align to TRBD1. V lost 5 bases to trimming and J lost 5 bases; unmatched junction nucleotides: 4. The germline V gene has CDR1 KGHSH and CDR2 LQKENI. The CDR3 has 14 residues. For the CDR3, the DNA is TGTGCCAGCTCAGGGGACAGGGGGCCAAACGAGCAGTACTTC. As protein: CASSGDRGPNEQYF.

This clone was picked up a small number of times. The chain is built from TRBV6-1 and TRBJ1-4; 7 nucleotides match TRBD1. Looked up from germline, CDR1 is MNHNS and CDR2 is SASEGT. Trimming at V came to 2 bases and at J to 8 bases, leaving 5 bases not matched to a gene. The CDR3 contains 14 residues. The chain's CDR3 is CASSEYRGPEKLFF. In DNA, the CDR3 is TGTGCCAGCAGTGAATACAGGGGCCCCGAAAAACTGTTTTTT.

The chain is built from TRBV29-1 and TRBJ2-5, with TRBD2 matching over 7 bases. Germline assignment: CDR1 SQVTM and CDR2 ANQGSEA. The CDR3 is made up of 15 amino acids. Trimming removed 3 bases from V and 5 bases from J; junction bases left unmatched: 12. The CDR3 region is CSVEVGRASGETQYF. The CDR3 region has the DNA TGCAGCGTTGAGGTTGGGAGGGCCTCAGGTGAGACCCAGTACTTC.

The chain joins TRBV13 to TRBJ2-7, with a weak D call TRBD1 (5 bases). Trimming took off 1 base at V and 3 bases at J, with 13 bases between the two ends. Germline V gives CDR1 PRHDT, CDR2 FYEKMQ (reference sequence). The CDR3 runs 15 residues. The CDR3 DNA reads TGTGCCAGCAGCTTAGTTAAGGGGCTACACTACGAGCAGTACTTC. It encodes CASSLVKGLHYEQYF.

The chain employs TRBV2 and TRBJ2-7, with D perhaps matching TRBD1 (5 bases). The CDR3 contains 14 residues. Between the trimmed V and J ends, which lost 4 bases and 2 bases, there was a span of 12 bases. Germline-derived CDR1 and CDR2 are SNHLY and FYNNEI. As DNA, the CDR3 is TGTGCCAGCAGTGGGCAAGGGGTCCCCTACGAGCAGTACTTC. Protein product: CASSGQGVPYEQYF.

This chain connects TRBV5-1 to TRBJ2-1; D gene ambiguous. Trimming removed 6 bases at V and 3 bases at J, with 16 bases between. In germline, CDR1 is SGHRS, CDR2 YFSETQ. The CDR3 runs 15 residues. The CDR3 here is CASTSESHFYNEQFF. The DNA for the CDR3 is TGCGCCAGCACCTCTGAGTCCCATTTCTACAATGAGCAGTTCTTC.

V gene TRBV30 combines with J gene TRBJ1-5; D call uncertain. This CDR3 is 12 amino acids long. V was trimmed by 0 bases and J by 9 bases, leaving 9 bases between them. CDR1 and CDR2 from the germline V gene are GTSNPN and SVGIG (reference sequence). The CDR3 here is CAWSVMGGPQHF. The CDR3 DNA sequence: TGTGCCTGGAGTGTTATGGGAGGGCCCCAGCATTTT.

V is TRBV7-8 and J is TRBJ2-3; 7 bases agree with TRBD2. V dropped 4 bases and J dropped 0; count of bases not matched to a gene: 7. This CDR3 is 16 amino acids long. Germline CDR1 is SGHVS and CDR2 is FQNEAQ. CDR3 sequence (DNA): TGTGCCAGCAGCTGGACGCGGGAGCCTAGCACAGATACGCAGTATTTT. Its protein product is CASSWTREPSTDTQYF.

The chain joins TRBV5-4 to TRBJ2-7, with D possibly TRBD2 on 6 matching bases. CDR3 size: 15 residues. V was pared by 0 bases and J by 2 bases, with 12 bases between. The V gene's germline CDR1 is SGHNT and CDR2 YYREEE (reference sequence). The CDR3 nucleotides are TGTGCCAGCAGCTTGGGACGGGGGTACGCCTACGAGCAGTACTTC. Translating it yields CASSLGRGYAYEQYF.

The chain has TRBV5-1 and TRBJ2-1; 9 nucleotides align to TRBD2. CDR3 length equals 15 residues. Germline V gives CDR1 SGHRS, CDR2 YFSETQ. Trimming cost V 3 bases and J 7 bases; bases outside gene matches: 8. The CDR3 sequence: CASSWAGGPNNEQFF. The CDR3 DNA is TGCGCCAGCAGCTGGGCGGGGGGGCCCAATAATGAGCAGTTCTTC.

The gene calls are TRBV6-6 and TRBJ2-1; 13 bases agree with TRBD2. Unmatched junction bases numbered 9, after V lost 5 bases and J lost 14 bases. CDR1 and CDR2 (germline): MNHNY, SVGAGI (reference sequence). CDR3 size: 14 residues. CDR3 residues: CASSRLAGGVFKFF. CDR3 DNA: TGTGCCAGCAGTCGACTAGCGGGAGGTGTATTCAAGTTCTTC.

The CDR3 bases are TGTGCCAGCAGTGCAGACAGGGCCTCCTACGAGCAGTACTTC. Its protein is CASSADRASYEQYF. The chain joins TRBV27 to TRBJ2-7; 7 bases line up with TRBD1. CDR1 MNHEY and CDR2 SMNVEV come from the germline V gene (reference sequence). The CDR3 loop spans 14 amino acids. The trim removed 5 bases at V and 0 bases at J, leaving 4 bases unmatched.

The V and J genes are TRBV5-5 and TRBJ1-5; D is undetermined. CDR1 and CDR2 from the germline V gene are SGHKS and YYEKEE (reference sequence). V shed 4 bases and J shed 4 bases, with 9 bases lying between them. The length of the CDR3 is 13 residues. Here the CDR3 DNA reads TGTGCCAGCAGCCCCGACGGGAATCAGCCCCAGCATTTT. It yields the protein CASSPDGNQPQHF.

The chain carries TRBV29-1 and TRBJ2-3, with D perhaps TRBD2 (7 bases). The CDR3 loop spans 17 amino acids. V was clipped by 4 bases and J by 5 bases, with 25 bases between them. CDR1 and CDR2 (germline): SQVTM, ANQGSEA. The CDR3 region has the DNA TGCAGCGTTGTTTCCCGAGGGGGGGGTCCGGCGGGAGATACGCAGTATTTT. It translates to CSVVSRGGGPAGDTQYF.

The sample holds a few counts of this clone. The V gene is TRBV30, the J gene TRBJ1-4; D remains unclear. The V end was cut by 0 bases, the J end by 7 bases, with 15 bases between. Germline CDR1 is GTSNPN and CDR2 is SVGIG (reference sequence). The CDR3 sequence is 15 residues long. The CDR3 is CAWSVRGRFGEKLFF. Here the CDR3 DNA reads TGTGCCTGGAGTGTACGGGGTCGGTTCGGTGAAAAACTGTTTTTT.

V usage is TRBV5-4 and J usage is TRBJ1-1; the D gene is possibly TRBD1 (5 bases). Germline V lookup: CDR1 SGHNT, CDR2 YYREEE (reference sequence). Trimming pared 4 bases from V and 3 bases from J, leaving 16 bases between. The CDR3 is made up of 15 amino acids. CDR3 sequence reads: CASSPRGGSDTEAFF. The DNA of the CDR3 is TGTGCCAGCAGCCCCCGCGGGGGTTCTGACACTGAAGCTTTCTTT.

The chain is built from TRBV5-1 and TRBJ1-1; D remains unclear. Germline-derived CDR1 and CDR2 are SGHRS and YFSETQ. The V gene lost 2 bases and the J gene lost 1 base, with 9 bases spanning the gap. This CDR3 contains 14 residues. CDR3 in amino acids: CASSLNPGNTEAFF. For the CDR3, the DNA is TGCGCCAGCAGCTTAAACCCGGGGAACACTGAAGCTTTCTTT.

V gene TRBV2 combines with J gene TRBJ2-1, with 7 bases identical to TRBD1. The CDR3 sequence is 12 residues long. V shed 6 bases and J 11 bases; nucleotides not matched to a gene: 7. The germline gives CDR1 SNHLY, CDR2 FYNNEI. CDR3 in amino acids: CASRGDREKQFF. CDR3 sequence (DNA): TGTGCCAGCAGGGGAGACAGGGAGAAGCAGTTCTTC.